Shown below are 6 T cell receptor beta chains from a single sample sequenced in a study of Ad26.COV2.S vaccination and SARS-CoV-2 variants. Method: immunoSEQ multiplex PCR; TCRdb's copy keeps in-frame clones and lacks some. The sample contains around 370,000 clones, under 95% of which appear only once. The specimen comprised peripheral blood, sampled after recovery from COVID-19. These receptors all come from a human donor who had recovered from COVID-19.

CDR3 sequence: CASSSRDRSYGYTF. CDR3 bases: TGTGCCAGCAGTTCCAGGGACAGGAGCTATGGCTACACCTTC. This chain joins TRBV27 and TRBJ1-2; TRBD1 agrees at 8 bases. The CDR3 spans 14 residues. Trimming at V came to 4 bases and at J to 4 bases, leaving 5 bases not matched to a gene. Germline lookup yields CDR1 MNHEY and CDR2 SMNVEV (reference sequence).

The chain combines TRBV27 with TRBJ2-3; D assignment may be TRBD1 or TRBD2 (5 bases each). The germline CDR1 and CDR2 sequences are MNHEY and SMNVEV (reference sequence). The ends were cut back, 7 bases at V and 0 bases at J, with 17 bases in the middle. The CDR3 is made up of 16 amino acids. CDR3 loop: CASNWIGTSSTDTQYF. CDR3 sequence (DNA): TGTGCCAGCAATTGGATTGGGACGTCTAGCACAGATACGCAGTATTTT.

The chain has TRBV7-9 and TRBJ1-2; D not resolved. In germline, CDR1 is SEHNR, CDR2 FQNEAQ (reference sequence). This CDR3 contains 13 residues. Trimming shortened V by 5 bases and J by 6 bases, and 13 bases separated the two germline ends. Here the CDR3 DNA reads TGTGCCAGCAGCGAAGTAGGCCGGGATGGCTACACCTTC. Residues: CASSEVGRDGYTF.

The chain carries TRBV10-3 and TRBJ2-7; 7 bases fit TRBD1. The length of the CDR3 is 12 residues. The V gene's germline CDR1 is ENHRY and CDR2 SYGVKD. V gave up 10 bases and J gave up 2 bases; unmatched junction bases: 5. The CDR3 spells CANRDSAYEQYF. CDR3 bases: TGTGCCAACCGGGACAGTGCCTACGAGCAGTACTTC.

This sequence joins TRBV18 and TRBJ1-5; D call uncertain. The CDR3 sequence is 15 residues long. The V gene lost 1 base and the J gene lost 2 bases, with 9 bases spanning the gap. The germline V gene has CDR1 KGHSH and CDR2 LQKENI. The CDR3 DNA is TGTGCCAGCTCACCACAGGGCGACGGCAATCAGCCCCAGCATTTT. It codes for CASSPQGDGNQPQHF.

This clone was counted a single time. The chain carries TRBV9 and TRBJ2-5; possibly TRBD1 or TRBD2 for D (7 bases each). This CDR3 has 15 amino acids. V was cut by 0 bases and J by 6 bases, with 15 bases left in between. Germline V CDR1 and CDR2: SGDLS, YYNGEE. DNA of the CDR3: TGTGCCAGCAGCGTAGGGCAGGGGGAGGGGAAGACCCAGTACTTC. Translated: CASSVGQGEGKTQYF.